The rows below give T cell receptor beta chains drawn from one sample of a study of blood T cell repertoires in COVID-19. Sequencing used immunoSEQ multiplex PCR; TCRdb keeps in-frame clones, though not all of them. Among 100,000 or so clones listed, around 82% were seen once. The source material was peripheral blood. The receptors originated from a man aged 65 to 79 with active or convalescent COVID-19. Each CDR3 is given with its conserved first and last residue. A D gene is named only where the DNA matches it firmly. Some rows have no size entry. The others give once, few or many, or a class for an expanded clone.

j_gene: TRBJ1-6; abundance: -; v_gene: TRBV30; d_gene: -; CDR3nt: TGTGCCAGCCAGCTGGGGGCTTCCTATAATTCACCCCTCCACTTT; CDR3aa: CASQLGASYNSPLHF
j_gene: TRBJ1-6; abundance: -; v_gene: TRBV3-1/TRBV3-2; d_gene: -; CDR3nt: TGTGCCAGCAGCCAAGAGGGTTCGGAGGGTTTGCATTCACCCCTCCACTTT; CDR3aa: CASSQEGSEGLHSPLHF
j_gene: TRBJ1-6; abundance: few; v_gene: TRBV11-2; d_gene: -; CDR3nt: TGTGCCAGCAGCTCGATATGGACAATGGAGAGTTCACCCCTCCACTTT; CDR3aa: CASSSIWTMESSPLHF
j_gene: TRBJ1-3; abundance: -; v_gene: TRBV7-9; d_gene: -; CDR3nt: TGTGCCAGCAGCTTAGCGCTATATGGAAACACCATATATTTT; CDR3aa: CASSLALYGNTIYF
j_gene: TRBJ2-7; abundance: -; v_gene: TRBV15; d_gene: TRBD1; CDR3nt: TGTGCCACCAGCAGAGCCCGAAGCACAGGGGGTAACTACGAGCAGTACTTC; CDR3aa: CATSRARSTGGNYEQYF
j_gene: TRBJ2-3; abundance: once; v_gene: TRBV11-2; d_gene: -; CDR3nt: TGTGCCACCCGAGGTGGGGATACGCAGTATTTT; CDR3aa: CATRGGDTQYF
j_gene: TRBJ2-7; abundance: once; v_gene: TRBV6-2/TRBV6-3; d_gene: -; CDR3nt: TGTGCCAGCAGCTTACCGGGGGGCGTCACCTACGAGCAGTACTTC; CDR3aa: CASSLPGGVTYEQYF
j_gene: TRBJ1-5; abundance: many; v_gene: TRBV4-1; d_gene: -; CDR3nt: TGCGCCAGCAGCCAATATTATGCGGGGAATCAGCCCCAGCATTTT; CDR3aa: CASSQYYAGNQPQHF
j_gene: TRBJ1-2; abundance: -; v_gene: TRBV12-5; d_gene: -; CDR3nt: TGTGCTAGTGGATCCGACAGTTCCTATGGCTACACCTTC; CDR3aa: CASGSDSSYGYTF
j_gene: TRBJ2-7; abundance: -; v_gene: TRBV13; d_gene: TRBD2; CDR3nt: TGTGCCAGCAGGGAGATACTAGCGGGGGGGAGCGAGCAGTACTTC; CDR3aa: CASREILAGGSEQYF
j_gene: TRBJ1-3; abundance: -; v_gene: TRBV20-1; d_gene: -; CDR3nt: TGCAGTGCGAGTCAGGGTGCCGCTGGAAACACCATATATTTT; CDR3aa: CSASQGAAGNTIYF
j_gene: TRBJ1-1; abundance: -; v_gene: TRBV10-1; d_gene: TRBD1; CDR3nt: TGCGCCAGCAGTCCCCAGAGAAGGGGGCACGGCACTGAAGCTTTCTTT; CDR3aa: CASSPQRRGHGTEAFF
j_gene: TRBJ2-1; abundance: -; v_gene: TRBV27; d_gene: TRBD2; CDR3nt: TGTGCCAGCAGTTCCCCAATCTTAACTAGCGGGGGGAACAATGAGCAGTTCTTC; CDR3aa: CASSSPILTSGGNNEQFF
j_gene: TRBJ1-1; abundance: -; v_gene: TRBV11-2; d_gene: -; CDR3nt: TGTGCCAGCAGCTTAGCGGGGGGCGTGAACACTGAAGCTTTCTTT; CDR3aa: CASSLAGGVNTEAFF
j_gene: TRBJ2-5; abundance: -; v_gene: TRBV7-9; d_gene: -; CDR3nt: TGTGCCAGCAACCTGGCTCAGGGGTGGGAGACCCAGTACTTC; CDR3aa: CASNLAQGWETQYF
j_gene: TRBJ2-1; abundance: many; v_gene: TRBV5-6; d_gene: TRBD2; CDR3nt: TGTGCCAGCAGCTCGCCGAGCGGGGCCACCCAGTTCTTC; CDR3aa: CASSSPSGATQFF
j_gene: TRBJ1-4; abundance: -; v_gene: TRBV7-9; d_gene: TRBD1; CDR3nt: TGTGCCAGCAGCTTAGGTGCAGGGGGCGTATCTAATGAAAAACTGTTTTTT; CDR3aa: CASSLGAGGVSNEKLFF
j_gene: TRBJ1-6; abundance: -; v_gene: TRBV9; d_gene: -; CDR3nt: TGTGCCAGCAGCGAGCGACAGGATAATTCACCCCTCCACTTT; CDR3aa: CASSERQDNSPLHF
j_gene: TRBJ2-3; abundance: few; v_gene: TRBV11-2; d_gene: -; CDR3nt: TGTGCCAGCAGCTTACGGGACTCACCCACAGATACGCAGTATTTT; CDR3aa: CASSLRDSPTDTQYF
j_gene: TRBJ2-7; abundance: -; v_gene: TRBV12-2; d_gene: -; CDR3nt: TGTGCAAGTGCTGACAGGAGCCACGAGCAGTACTTC; CDR3aa: CASADRSHEQYF
j_gene: TRBJ1-3; abundance: -; v_gene: TRBV6-5; d_gene: -; CDR3nt: TGTGCCAGCAGGCTCGCGGGGCCCGGAAACACCATATATTTT; CDR3aa: CASRLAGPGNTIYF
j_gene: TRBJ1-2; abundance: -; v_gene: TRBV12-3/TRBV12-4; d_gene: -; CDR3nt: TGTGCCAGCAGCCCTGGACTTTATGGCTACACCTTC; CDR3aa: CASSPGLYGYTF
j_gene: TRBJ1-5; abundance: -; v_gene: TRBV2; d_gene: -; CDR3nt: TGTGCCAGCAGTGCAGGTAGCAATCAGCCCCAGCATTTT; CDR3aa: CASSAGSNQPQHF
j_gene: TRBJ1-2; abundance: few; v_gene: TRBV2; d_gene: -; CDR3nt: TGTGCCAGCAGGCCTGGACAGAGTAACTATGGCTACACCTTC; CDR3aa: CASRPGQSNYGYTF
j_gene: TRBJ2-2; abundance: few; v_gene: TRBV27; d_gene: -; CDR3nt: TGTGCCAGCAGTTTATCAGCCCAGGGCACCGGGGAGCTGTTTTTT; CDR3aa: CASSLSAQGTGELFF
j_gene: TRBJ1-6; abundance: -; v_gene: TRBV5-1; d_gene: TRBD1; CDR3nt: TGCGCCAGCAGCCCACGGACAGGGGTCGAGAGTTCACCCCTCCACTTT; CDR3aa: CASSPRTGVESSPLHF
j_gene: TRBJ1-5; abundance: -; v_gene: TRBV5-6; d_gene: -; CDR3nt: TGTGCCAGCAGCTTGGTTAGCCGTCAGTCCCATAGCAATCAGCCCCAGCATTTT; CDR3aa: CASSLVSRQSHSNQPQHF
j_gene: TRBJ1-1; abundance: once; v_gene: TRBV7-2; d_gene: -; CDR3nt: TGTGCCAGCAGCTTGGGTCGAGGTGGTCTGGACACTGAAGCTTTCTTT; CDR3aa: CASSLGRGGLDTEAFF
j_gene: TRBJ1-5; abundance: -; v_gene: TRBV29-1; d_gene: -; CDR3nt: TGCAGCGTTGGATTAGGGGTGGATCAGCCCCAGCATTTT; CDR3aa: CSVGLGVDQPQHF
j_gene: TRBJ2-3; abundance: -; v_gene: TRBV6-5; d_gene: -; CDR3nt: TGTGCCAGCAGCCCAGCGGGAGATACGCAGTATTTT; CDR3aa: CASSPAGDTQYF
j_gene: TRBJ1-4; abundance: -; v_gene: TRBV19; d_gene: -; CDR3nt: TGTGCCAGTAGCCGAGGGAGGGGAGGATCTAATGAAAAACTGTTTTTT; CDR3aa: CASSRGRGGSNEKLFF
j_gene: TRBJ1-6; abundance: -; v_gene: TRBV30; d_gene: TRBD1; CDR3nt: TGTGCCTGGAGGGGACAGGGAGGCTCACCCCTCCACTTT; CDR3aa: CAWRGQGGSPLHF
j_gene: TRBJ1-1; abundance: once; v_gene: TRBV12-3/TRBV12-4; d_gene: -; CDR3nt: TGTGCCAGCAGTTTGATCGGGGGTGAAGCTTTCTTT; CDR3aa: CASSLIGGEAFF
j_gene: TRBJ1-6; abundance: -; v_gene: TRBV6-2/TRBV6-3; d_gene: TRBD1; CDR3nt: TGTGCCAGCAGTTTTACAGGGGATAATTCACCCCTCCACTTT; CDR3aa: CASSFTGDNSPLHF
j_gene: TRBJ2-7; abundance: -; v_gene: TRBV20-1; d_gene: TRBD2; CDR3nt: TGCAGCGCGACTAGCGGTCACGAGCAGTACTTC; CDR3aa: CSATSGHEQYF
j_gene: TRBJ2-3; abundance: -; v_gene: TRBV2; d_gene: -; CDR3nt: TGTGCCAGCAGCCTTCGCGGTCGGGGGGCCGATCTTCTTCCGCAGTATTTT; CDR3aa: CASSLRGRGADLLPQYF
j_gene: TRBJ1-4; abundance: -; v_gene: TRBV5-1; d_gene: TRBD1; CDR3nt: TGCGCCAGCAGCCCCGGACAGGTTTCTGAAAAACTGTTTTTT; CDR3aa: CASSPGQVSEKLFF
j_gene: TRBJ2-1; abundance: once; v_gene: TRBV10-3; d_gene: TRBD2; CDR3nt: TGTGCCATCAGTGTGCGTAGCGGGGACTACAATGAGCAGTTCTTC; CDR3aa: CAISVRSGDYNEQFF
j_gene: TRBJ2-1; abundance: -; v_gene: TRBV7-3; d_gene: -; CDR3nt: TGTGCCAGCAGCTCCCGGGACTCGGTTGAGCAGTTCTTC; CDR3aa: CASSSRDSVEQFF
j_gene: TRBJ2-5; abundance: -; v_gene: TRBV9; d_gene: -; CDR3nt: TGTGCCAGCAGCGTAGCAGCAGGGGGGTGGGAGACCCAGTACTTC; CDR3aa: CASSVAAGGWETQYF
j_gene: TRBJ1-1; abundance: -; v_gene: TRBV5-1; d_gene: -; CDR3nt: TGCGCCAGCAGCTTTTTGGGACATCCTGATTCTGAAGCTTTCTTT; CDR3aa: CASSFLGHPDSEAFF
j_gene: TRBJ1-3; abundance: -; v_gene: TRBV4-3; d_gene: -; CDR3nt: TGCGCCAGCAGCCAAGAAGGCAGGGGTGACACCATATATTTT; CDR3aa: CASSQEGRGDTIYF
j_gene: TRBJ1-1; abundance: -; v_gene: TRBV10-3; d_gene: TRBD1; CDR3nt: TGTGCCACGCAGGGGGGGAACACTGAAGCTTTCTTT; CDR3aa: CATQGGNTEAFF
j_gene: TRBJ2-2; abundance: -; v_gene: TRBV5-1; d_gene: TRBD2; CDR3nt: TGCGCCAGCAGCTTGGAGCCGGGACTAGTTAGGTCCGGGGAGCTGTTTTTT; CDR3aa: CASSLEPGLVRSGELFF
j_gene: TRBJ2-6; abundance: -; v_gene: TRBV2; d_gene: TRBD1; CDR3nt: TGTGCCAGCACCAGGACAGGGCGGGGGGCCAACGTCCTGACTTTC; CDR3aa: CASTRTGRGANVLTF
j_gene: TRBJ2-2; abundance: -; v_gene: TRBV19; d_gene: -; CDR3nt: TGTGCCAGTAGTAAACAGGATATCAGGGAGCTGTTTTTT; CDR3aa: CASSKQDIRELFF